The present entry profiles one T cell receptor (beta chain) with its context. Its antigen is not yet known. These data are taken from a study of monozygotic twins with inflammatory bowel disease (dated by TCRdb to 2018 to 2020). Background on the whole study: In total, some 30 monozygotic twin pairs made up the full study: 19 Danish pairs, all IBD-discordant, plus nine German pairs, of which four were IBD-concordant and five were IBD-discordant. The search for disease-associated traits relied mainly on comparing IBD patients with their genetically identical healthy co-twins within discordant pairs. Each individual had, on average, about 151 000 unique TCRalpha sequences and 181 000 unique TCRbeta sequences available for analysis. Broader findings and caveats from the paper: The results gave no support for a single strong signal or clonotype linked to IBD. Because patients received different immunosuppressive treatments, the repertoires may have picked up extra background noise and variability between individuals. TCRbeta repertoire diversity, by inverse Simpson index, was decreased in IBD patients compared with their healthy co-twins. Fewer clonotypes were shared with other individuals by IBD patients than by healthy twins, most markedly in patients showing signs of disease activity. Distinction between different T cell subtypes could not be achieved in the analysis. Repertoire similarity did not differ between concordant and discordant twins, possibly due to limited statistical power.

Libraries were prepared through 5' RACE. Each TCR library was prepared from roughly 3.5 ug of total RNA. cDNA was synthesized with SMARTScribe reverse transcriptase in eight separate reactions per sample. Unique molecular identifiers containing a 6-nucleotide sample barcode were introduced through template switching during cDNA synthesis. Two nested PCRs of approximately 16 and 9 cycles amplified the TCRalpha and TCRbeta cDNA, and bead purification followed each PCR. Before amplification, the cDNA was treated with uracil DNA-glycosylase and purified using the QIAquick PCR purification kit. In the second PCR, Illumina TruSeq-compatible adapters and sample-specific barcodes were added. Library quality and concentration were assessed using TapeStation and Qubit, and approximately 5 ng of each library was pooled. Pooled libraries were sequenced on an Illumina HiSeq2500 single-index Rapid Run with 2 x 100 bp reads and custom sequencing primers. The published analysis was carried out like this. UMI-based consensus assembly with MiGEC version 1.2.6 was used to correct PCR and sequencing errors. MiXCR version 2.1.1 handled V(D)J alignment, clonotype assembly and CDR3 extraction. Gene usage, clonotype sharing and MAIT/NKT TCR abundance were normalised by analysing the top 1000, 10 000 and 20 000 clonotypes per sample. Diversity was computed as the inverse Simpson index with the vegan R package after downsampling to 27 000 UMIs. Statistical testing used paired Mann-Whitney U tests on the discordant twin pairs and applied Benjamini-Hochberg correction for multiple testing. The reads went through TCRdb reprocessing, and each CDR3 protein sequence gets one entry with no DNA. These V and J calls are TCRdb output, not the study's own analysis. The sample's table lists a count of fewer than 200,000 distinct CDR3 sequences. Roughly 2.4% of the sample belongs to the ten largest clones.

From each donor, a roughly 2.3 ml peripheral blood sample was collected into PAXgene tubes and stored at -80 degrees C. Total RNA was isolated from whole blood with the PAXgene blood miRNA kit on an automated QIAcube, without T cell sorting. Peripheral blood from monozygotic twin pairs, either concordant or discordant for inflammatory bowel disease, underwent deep TCRalpha and TCRbeta repertoire profiling that used unique molecular barcoding. For every twin pair, smoking habits were documented, and each individual was categorised as a current, former or never smoker. The clonotype comes from a human donor with ulcerative colitis or Crohn's disease, or a healthy co-twin of an affected twin (not recorded which). The source material was blood.

Here the CDR3 is given as CASSQPDGYEQYF. The V and J genes are TRBV5-1 and TRBJ2-7. The CDR1 and CDR2 encoded by the germline V gene are SGHRS and YFSETQ. The CDR3 starts with the cysteine, ends with the phenylalanine, and has 13 residues. The protein alone is recorded here.